This is a list of T cell receptor beta chains from one sample in a study of long-term antiretroviral therapy in people with HIV. Data came from immunoSEQ multiplex PCR; TCRdb stores just in-frame clones and leaves some out. The top ten hold over 9% of the sample, which has 25,000 to 30,000 clones, 75% to 90% seen once. The specimen comprised unsorted PBMCs, sampled about 2.7 years after starting antiretroviral therapy. Source of these receptors: a young man with HIV. CDR3s include the opening cysteine and the closing phenylalanine or tryptophan. D genes are given only for firm matches. Size is omitted from some rows. Given values are once, few, many or a class for expanded clones.

abundance: NA
v_gene: TRBV6-4
d_gene: NA
j_gene: TRBJ2-2
CDR3aa: CASSETNTGELFF
CDR3nt: TGTGCCAGCAGTGAAACGAACACCGGGGAGCTGTTTTTT

abundance: NA
v_gene: TRBV6-1
d_gene: NA
j_gene: TRBJ1-1
CDR3aa: CASSEPGSTEAFF
CDR3nt: TGTGCCAGCAGTGAACCCGGATCCACTGAAGCTTTCTTT

abundance: NA
v_gene: TRBV11-2
d_gene: TRBD1
j_gene: TRBJ2-5
CDR3aa: CASSPRTGWETQYF
CDR3nt: TGTGCCAGCAGCCCTCGGACAGGGTGGGAGACCCAGTACTTC

abundance: NA
v_gene: TRBV4-1
d_gene: NA
j_gene: TRBJ2-7
CDR3aa: CASSQALGGYEQYF
CDR3nt: TGCGCCAGCAGCCAAGCTCTCGGGGGTTACGAGCAGTACTTC

abundance: once
v_gene: TRBV11-1
d_gene: NA
j_gene: TRBJ1-2
CDR3aa: CASSFKGTGYGYTF
CDR3nt: TGTGCCAGCAGCTTCAAGGGCACGGGGTATGGCTACACCTTC

abundance: NA
v_gene: TRBV5-6
d_gene: NA
j_gene: TRBJ1-6
CDR3aa: CASSRRQTRNSPLHF
CDR3nt: TGTGCCAGCAGCAGACGACAAACAAGAAATTCACCCCTCCACTTT

abundance: NA
v_gene: TRBV13
d_gene: NA
j_gene: TRBJ1-4
CDR3aa: CASTLQGGRLFF
CDR3nt: TGTGCCAGCACCCTACAGGGAGGAAGACTGTTTTTT

abundance: NA
v_gene: TRBV28
d_gene: TRBD1
j_gene: TRBJ2-7
CDR3aa: CASRKPGQPLSYEQYF
CDR3nt: TGTGCCAGCAGAAAACCGGGACAGCCTCTTTCCTACGAGCAGTACTTC

abundance: NA
v_gene: TRBV11-2
d_gene: NA
j_gene: TRBJ2-3
CDR3aa: CASSLEFSDTQYF
CDR3nt: TGTGCCAGCAGCTTAGAGTTCTCAGATACGCAGTATTTT

abundance: NA
v_gene: TRBV7-2
d_gene: TRBD2
j_gene: TRBJ2-1
CDR3aa: CASSGSGGVYNEQFF
CDR3nt: TGTGCCAGCAGCGGTAGCGGGGGGGTATACAATGAGCAGTTCTTC

abundance: NA
v_gene: TRBV29-1
d_gene: TRBD2
j_gene: TRBJ2-1
CDR3aa: CSVEKGSSGGNEQFF
CDR3nt: TGCAGCGTTGAAAAGGGGTCTAGCGGGGGCAATGAGCAGTTCTTC

abundance: NA
v_gene: TRBV6-5
d_gene: NA
j_gene: TRBJ2-2
CDR3aa: CASSYSPTANTGELFF
CDR3nt: TGTGCCAGCAGTTACTCCCCGACAGCGAACACCGGGGAGCTGTTTTTT

abundance: once
v_gene: TRBV19
d_gene: NA
j_gene: TRBJ1-6
CDR3aa: CASSIQAELSKNSPLHF
CDR3nt: TGTGCCAGTAGTATACAGGCGGAATTATCAAAGAATTCACCCCTCCACTTT

abundance: NA
v_gene: TRBV27
d_gene: NA
j_gene: TRBJ2-1
CDR3aa: CASSSKSSYNEQFF
CDR3nt: TGTGCCAGCAGTTCTAAGAGCTCCTACAATGAGCAGTTCTTC

abundance: NA
v_gene: TRBV19
d_gene: TRBD2
j_gene: TRBJ2-7
CDR3aa: CASSLSGGYEQYF
CDR3nt: TGTGCCAGTAGTTTAAGCGGGGGGTACGAGCAGTACTTC

abundance: few
v_gene: TRBV20-1
d_gene: NA
j_gene: TRBJ1-2
CDR3aa: CSARVAGRYTF
CDR3nt: TGCAGTGCTAGAGTCGCAGGACGCTACACCTTC

abundance: NA
v_gene: TRBV6-6
d_gene: NA
j_gene: TRBJ2-3
CDR3aa: CASSYSKGWDTQYF
CDR3nt: TGTGCCAGCAGTTACTCGAAGGGCTGGGATACGCAGTATTTT

abundance: NA
v_gene: TRBV9
d_gene: TRBD1
j_gene: TRBJ1-6
CDR3aa: CASSADRAQISPLHF
CDR3nt: TGTGCCAGCAGCGCCGACAGGGCCCAGATTTCACCCCTCCACTTT